This T cell receptor (beta chain) was sequenced for a study of blood T cell repertoires in COVID-19. Original analysis: Amplification from reference gene primers served as the basis for estimated nucleated cell counts. Using immunoSEQ multiplex PCR, the repertoire was profiled, and TCRdb retains in-frame clones only, with some absent. V and J calls and clone size are those listed in that table; D and trimming were worked out from the DNA. The sample shows about 97,000 clones, 85% to 90% of them seen only once. The CDR3 totals 12 residues. The V end lost 6 bases, the J end lost 4 bases, and 10 bases lay between the germline ends. Germline V gene sequence: CDR1 SGHDN, CDR2 FVKESK.

Sequencing input: peripheral blood. The chain joins TRBV14 to TRBJ2-7; D might be TRBD1 (6 bases). This receptor was obtained from a man aged 50 to 60 with COVID-19, enrolled during active disease. The DNA for the CDR3 is TGTGCCAGCAGACATGACAGGTACGAGCAGTACTTC. Protein product: CASRHDRYEQYF.